A single sample is the source of the 18 T cell receptor beta chains below, sequenced in a study of blood T cell repertoires in COVID-19. Measured with immunoSEQ multiplex PCR; TCRdb has only the in-frame clones, and not every one. Found here are about 160,000 clones, about 88% of them singletons; the top ten hold less than 0.7%. Material for sequencing was peripheral blood. Receptors originate from a man aged 55-75 years with COVID-19, enrolled during active disease.

The chain is built from TRBV5-6 and TRBJ2-7; TRBD2 aligns across 8 bases. This CDR3 comprises 17 residues. The germline CDR1 and CDR2 sequences are SGHDT and YYEEEE. After removal of 4 bases from V and 4 bases from J, the junction contained 16 bases not matched to a gene. The CDR3 here is CASSPGLAGGRDYEQYF. CDR3 nucleotides: TGTGCCAGCAGCCCCGGGTTGGCGGGAGGCCGGGATTACGAGCAGTACTTC.

The chain links TRBV18 to TRBJ1-2; D is unclear. Trimming took off 5 bases at V and 4 bases at J, with 11 bases between the two ends. Germline V gene data show CDR1 as KGHSH and CDR2 as LQKENI. The CDR3 is 13 residues long. CDR3 region: CASSSGQIYGYTF. CDR3 sequence (DNA): TGTGCCAGCTCATCGGGTCAGATCTATGGCTACACCTTC.

The V gene is TRBV9, the J gene TRBJ2-7; maybe TRBD2 (6 bases). With 4 bases removed from V and 3 bases from J, the gap between germline ends came to 11 bases. The CDR3 covers 13 residues. CDR1 and CDR2 from the germline V gene are SGDLS and YYNGEE. The CDR3 loop is CASSSSGGYEQYF. For the CDR3, the DNA is TGTGCCAGCAGCAGCTCCGGGGGCTACGAGCAGTACTTC. The full variable domain, in which reference TRBV9 and TRBJ2-7 provide the parts outside the CDR3, is DSGVTQTPKHLITATGQRVTLRCSPRSGDLSVYWYQQSLDQGLQFLIQYYNGEERAKGNILERFSAQQFPDLHSELNLSSLELGDSALYFCASSSSGGYEQYFGPGTRLTVT.

The chain links TRBV20-1 to TRBJ1-4; D unclear. Deletions cut 6 bases from V and 5 bases from J, with 7 bases between. The V gene's germline CDR1 is DFQATT and CDR2 SNEGSKA (reference sequence). There are 11 residues in the CDR3. CDR3: CSAAKNEKLFF. DNA for the CDR3: TGCAGTGCAGCCAAAAATGAAAAACTGTTTTTT.

This chain uses TRBV19 with TRBJ1-5; 9 positions match TRBD1. This CDR3 region has 15 residues. Germline loops: CDR1 LNHDA, CDR2 SQIVND (reference sequence). Germline trimming cut 3 bases from V and 6 bases from J; bases unmatched to any gene: 6. The CDR3 DNA sequence: TGTGCCAGTAGTATCGGGACAGGGAACGGTCAGCCCCAGCATTTT. It codes for CASSIGTGNGQPQHF.

The chain is built from TRBV29-1 and TRBJ1-2; the match to TRBD1 covers 9 bases. After removal of 4 bases from V and 8 bases from J, the junction contained 8 bases not matched to a gene. Germline lookup yields CDR1 SQVTM and CDR2 ANQGSEA. The CDR3 runs 13 residues. The CDR3 DNA reads as TGCAGCGTTGCTCTAACAGGGGGCGGAGGCTACACCTTC. Encoded protein: CSVALTGGGGYTF.

The V gene is TRBV6-2 or TRBV6-3, the J gene TRBJ2-2; TRBD1 aligns across 12 bases. CDR3 length: 19 amino acids. V shed 0 bases and J 4 bases; nucleotides not matched to a gene: 9. Germline CDR1 and CDR2: MNHEY and SVGEGT. CDR3 in amino acids: CASSYSGTGGPLSTGELFF. For the CDR3, the DNA is TGTGCCAGCAGTTACTCCGGGACAGGGGGCCCCTTGTCCACCGGGGAGCTGTTTTTT.

The V and J genes are TRBV6-5 and TRBJ2-4; no clear D. This CDR3 spans 15 amino acids. V lost 7 bases, J lost 0 bases, and 13 bases lay in between. The germline V gene has CDR1 MNHEY and CDR2 SVGAGI. CDR3 nucleotide sequence: TGTGCCAGCACAACACCACAAGTAGCCAAAAACATTCAGTACTTC. This gives the protein CASTTPQVAKNIQYF.

The chain recombines TRBV7-3 with TRBJ2-1, with D perhaps matching TRBD1 (8 bases). V lost 5 bases and J lost 4, with 12 bases in between. The CDR3 covers 14 residues. Per the germline V gene, CDR1 is SGHTA and CDR2 is FQGTGA. Here the CDR3 reads CASSPQGGYNEQFF. Written as DNA, the CDR3 is TGTGCCAGCAGCCCACAGGGGGGGTACAATGAGCAGTTCTTC.

The chain recombines TRBV19 with TRBJ1-5, with D possibly being TRBD1 (5 bases). V gave up 7 bases and J gave up 3 bases, with 28 bases separating them. This CDR3 is 19 amino acids long. Germline CDR1 is LNHDA and CDR2 is SQIVND (reference sequence). CDR3 amino acids: CASTFRFPRRVRVNQPQHF. In DNA form, the CDR3 reads TGTGCCAGTACATTTCGGTTCCCCCGCAGGGTAAGGGTCAATCAGCCCCAGCATTTT.

This chain joins TRBV6-5 and TRBJ2-1, with a tentative D call TRBD2 (6 bases). Germline V gene lookup returns CDR1 MNHEY and CDR2 SVGAGI. The CDR3 length is 15 residues. Between the trimmed V and J ends, which lost 7 bases and 10 bases, there was a span of 23 bases. CDR3 coding DNA: TGTGCCAGCACGTCCGGGGCGGGATTCGGCGTCGAGCAGTTCTTC. Residues: CASTSGAGFGVEQFF.

The chain uses TRBV28 and TRBJ1-1; D perhaps matches TRBD1 (5 bases). Trimming took 5 bases from V and 4 from J, leaving 17 bases between them. This CDR3 has 15 residues. Germline CDR1 MDHEN, CDR2 SYDVKM. This CDR3 is CASSPGGARVTEAFF. The CDR3 DNA follows: TGTGCCAGCAGTCCCGGTGGGGCGCGAGTCACTGAAGCTTTCTTT.

The chain employs TRBV20-1 and TRBJ1-5; 9 bases line up with TRBD1. Looked up from germline, CDR1 is DFQATT and CDR2 is SNEGSKA (reference sequence). The CDR3 totals 19 residues. Trimming cost V 3 bases and J 0 bases; bases outside gene matches: 15. The CDR3 loop is CSASGGQGIGGFSNQPQHF. In nucleotides, the CDR3 is TGCAGTGCTAGTGGCGGACAGGGGATAGGGGGTTTTAGCAATCAGCCCCAGCATTTT.

A note on this clone: The sample contains more than one DNA sequence encoding this CDR3. The chain couples TRBV3-1 (or the pseudogene TRBV3-2) to TRBJ1-5; tentatively, D is TRBD1 (5 bases). V shed 4 bases and J shed 4 bases, with 11 bases lying between them. CDR3 length: 14 residues. The germline V gene encodes CDR1 LGHDT and CDR2 YNNKEL (reference sequence). The CDR3: CASSLGHNNQPQHF. CDR3 in DNA: TGTGCCAGCAGCCTCGGACATAATAATCAGCCCCAGCATTTT.

The rearrangement uses TRBV7-2 and TRBJ2-4, with 14 bases lining up with TRBD2. The V gene end was trimmed by 2 bases and the J gene end by 8 bases; junction bases not matched to a gene: 8. The V gene's germline CDR1 is SGHTA and CDR2 FQGNSA. The CDR3 totals 17 residues. In nucleotides, the CDR3 is TGTGCCAGCAGCTTAATCGGGACTAGCGGGAGAGGGGACATTCAGTACTTC. Amino acid sequence: CASSLIGTSGRGDIQYF.

The CDR3 is CASSQISGVAGYTF. The CDR3 DNA is TGCGCCAGCAGCCAAATTTCCGGGGTCGCTGGCTACACCTTC. The V gene is TRBV4-1, the J gene TRBJ1-2; D is uncertain. Looked up from germline, CDR1 is MGHRA and CDR2 is YSYEKL. The V gene lost 2 bases and the J gene lost 7 bases, with 14 bases spanning the gap. CDR3 length: 14 residues.

This clone appeared once. J is TRBJ2-2 and V is TRBV5-1; tentative D call: TRBD1 (6 bases). Trimming stripped 5 bases from V and 2 bases from J, with 13 bases between. CDR1 SGHRS and CDR2 YFSETQ come from the germline V gene. The CDR3 extends over 15 amino acids. CDR3 sequence: CASSTRTVNTGELFF. In DNA form, the CDR3 reads TGCGCCAGCAGTACCCGGACAGTAAACACCGGGGAGCTGTTTTTT. The full variable domain, completed using reference TRBV5-1 and TRBJ2-2, is KAGVTQTPRYLIKTRGQQVTLSCSPISGHRSVSWYQQTPGQGLQFLFEYFSETQRNKGNFPGRFSGRQFSNSRSEMNVSTLELGDSALYLCASSTRTVNTGELFFGEGSRLTVL.

The chain uses TRBV19 and TRBJ1-4; 7 nucleotides match TRBD1. After removal of 10 bases from V and 1 base from J, the junction contained 9 bases not matched to a gene. CDR1 is LNHDA and CDR2 is SQIVND in the germline V gene (reference sequence). The CDR3 consists of 15 residues. The CDR3 region is CATADRVVTNEKLFF. The CDR3 DNA follows: TGTGCCACCGCAGACAGGGTTGTAACTAATGAAAAACTGTTTTTT.